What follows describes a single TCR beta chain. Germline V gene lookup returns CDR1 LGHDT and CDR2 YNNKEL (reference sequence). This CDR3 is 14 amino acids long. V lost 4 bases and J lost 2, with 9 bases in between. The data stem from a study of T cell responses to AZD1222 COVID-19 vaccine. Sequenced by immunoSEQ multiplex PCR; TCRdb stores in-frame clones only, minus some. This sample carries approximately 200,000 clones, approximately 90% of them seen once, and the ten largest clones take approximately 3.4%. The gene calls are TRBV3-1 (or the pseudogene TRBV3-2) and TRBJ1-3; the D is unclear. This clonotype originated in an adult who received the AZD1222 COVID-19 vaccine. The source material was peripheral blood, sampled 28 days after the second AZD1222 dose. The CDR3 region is CASSLLGPGNTIYF. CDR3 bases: TGTGCCAGCAGCCTTCTGGGTCCTGGAAACACCATATATTTT.